The 8 T cell receptor beta chains presented below share a single source sample, sequenced in a study of blood T cells in healthy people across ages. Primers used in a second PCR of about 6 to 11 cycles were a sample-barcoded 5' primer and a J-beta primer mix. TCRdb passed the 5' RACE reads through MiXCR, listing each CDR3 protein once. Altogether about 1 million distinct CDR3 sequences are present, roughly 45% being singletons, with the ten largest covering about 19%. The specimen was blood. Receptor source: a woman in her sixties in good health.

Only one count was recorded for this clonotype. The rearrangement joins TRBV30 to TRBJ2-3; TRBD2 matches 7 bases. Germline V gene data show CDR1 as GTSNPN and CDR2 as SVGIG (reference sequence). The ends lost 1 base at V and 9 bases at J; junction bases unmatched: 7. The CDR3 sequence is 13 residues long. In DNA form, the CDR3 reads TGTGCCTGGAGTGCGCGGGAGAAAGAAACGCAGTATTTT. Translated: CAWSAREKETQYF.

The chain couples TRBV3-1 to TRBJ2-4; TRBD2 might be the D (6 bases). Judging by the DNA end, TRBJ2-7 fits better; the J call may be wrong. This CDR3 contains 15 residues. Germline assignment: CDR1 LGHDT and CDR2 YNNKEL (reference sequence). The CDR3 here is CASSQGLALSYEQYF. Here the CDR3 DNA reads TGTGCCAGCAGCCAAGGGCTAGCGCTTTCCTACGAGCAGTACTTC.

This clonotype was picked up many times. This sequence joins TRBV5-6 and TRBJ2-4, with D possibly TRBD1 on 6 matching bases. The CDR3 is 12 amino acids. Germline V gives CDR1 SGHDT, CDR2 YYEEEE. Deletions cut 2 bases from V and 7 bases from J, with 7 bases between. CDR3 amino acids: CASSFQGNIQYF. The CDR3 DNA reads as TGTGCCAGCAGCTTTCAGGGGAACATTCAGTACTTC.

This chain uses TRBV4-1 with TRBJ2-7; 7 nucleotides line up with TRBD1. Trimming cost V 3 bases and J 11 bases; bases outside gene matches: 16. The CDR3 runs to 15 residues. CDR1 is MGHRA, CDR2 YSYEKL, per germline. The CDR3 nucleotides read TGCGCCAGCAGCCACAGGGCGGCAGGGGGAAGCACTAAGTACTTC. Protein product: CASSHRAAGGSTKYF.

The gene calls are TRBV7-9 and TRBJ2-1; 9 bases align to TRBD2. Per germline, CDR1 SEHNR and CDR2 FQNEAQ (reference sequence). The J segment lost 1 base and the V segment lost 5 bases, leaving 3 bases of the junction unmatched. The CDR3 has 15 residues. Written as DNA, the CDR3 is TGTGCCAGCAGCAAAACTAGCGGGTCCTACAATGAGCAGTTCTTC. Its protein is CASSKTSGSYNEQFF.

CDR3 region: CATSDPRDRGAGANVLTF. The CDR3 nucleotides are TGTGCCACCAGTGATCCCCGGGACAGGGGTGCCGGGGCCAACGTCCTGACTTTC. The chain has TRBV24-1 and TRBJ2-6; TRBD1 matches 10 bases. With 3 bases clipped from V and 4 bases from J, the junction kept 8 bases outside the gene matches. This CDR3 is 18 amino acids long. The germline gives CDR1 KGHDR, CDR2 SFDVKD.

This clonotype turned up a few times. The chain employs TRBV6-5 and TRBJ2-1, with D perhaps matching TRBD1 (5 bases). Germline CDR1 is MNHEY and CDR2 is SVGAGI. Deletions cut 5 bases from V and 8 bases from J, with 16 bases between. The CDR3 loop spans 14 amino acids. The CDR3 DNA is TGTGCCAGCAGTCTAGGGGCTAGAGCCCATGAGCAGTTCTTC. This translates into CASSLGARAHEQFF.

The count of this clonotype is one. V usage is TRBV5-1 and J usage is TRBJ2-2; 9 nucleotides line up with TRBD2. Germline V CDR1 and CDR2: SGHRS, YFSETQ. The CDR3 has 17 amino acids. V dropped 4 bases and J dropped 0; count of bases not matched to a gene: 7. The CDR3 protein is CASSPTAGGANTGELFF. As DNA, the CDR3 is TGCGCCAGCAGCCCGACAGCGGGAGGCGCGAACACCGGGGAGCTGTTTTTT.